The 25 T cell receptor beta chains in this list originate from one sample, sequenced in a study of molecular identifiers for immune sequencing clone quantification (dated by TCRdb to 2016 to 2019). Library method: PCR. TCRdb names Illumina HiSeq 4000 as the instrument used. Through fastp at Q25 and MiXCR, TCRdb rebuilt clones from the public reads, retaining in-frame beta chains. Each entry is one CDR3 protein sequence, shown with its most common DNA and genes. This sample holds some 70,000 distinct CDR3 sequences; less than 20% were observed only once. The ten largest clonotypes hold about 1.5% of the sample. Sequenced input: naive CD8+ T cells from blood, with Jurkat cell RNA spiked in. Per the publication, the cell subset or site label means: FACS-sorted CD8+CD4-CCR7+CD45RA+ naive T cells. All receptors come from a human donor in good health. Some libraries in this study had Jurkat cell RNA spiked in.

This chain uses TRBV6-1 with TRBJ1-1; D is undetermined. The CDR3 loop spans 14 amino acids. V lost 4 bases, J lost 0 bases, and 9 bases lay in between. In germline, CDR1 is MNHNS, CDR2 SASEGT. CDR3 region: CASSVPRMNTEAFF. CDR3 coding DNA: TGTGCCAGCAGTGTACCTCGGATGAACACTGAAGCTTTCTTT.

With regard to this clonotype: One base away lies a much larger clone, so this may be a sequencing read error. V and J are TRBV7-9 and TRBJ2-5; a possible D gene is TRBD2 (6 bases). The germline gives CDR1 SEHNR, CDR2 FQNEAQ (reference sequence). Between the trimmed V and J ends, which lost 8 bases and 7 bases, there was a span of 20 bases. The CDR3 extends over 14 amino acids. CDR3 sequence (DNA): TGTGCCAGCGGAATAGCGGATGGGCGAGGGACCCAGTACTTC. This codes for CASGIADGRGTQYF.

The chain joins TRBV19 to TRBJ2-7, with D unresolved. Germline V CDR1 and CDR2: LNHDA, SQIVND (reference sequence). The CDR3 spans 14 residues. Trimming took 1 base from V and 0 from J, leaving 7 bases between them. CDR3 coding DNA: TGTGCCAGTAGTATAGGACTTTACTCCTACGAGCAGTACTTC. This translates into CASSIGLYSYEQYF.

This clonotype turned up a few times. The chain has TRBV11-2 and TRBJ2-1; 8 bases match TRBD2. Germline CDR1 SGHAT, CDR2 FQNNGV. The V and J ends lost 1 base and 7 bases, in that order; junction bases with no gene match: 12. This CDR3 comprises 17 residues. CDR3 residues: CASSLVGGVAEINEQFF. CDR3 bases: TGTGCCAGCAGCTTAGTCGGGGGGGTAGCGGAGATAAATGAGCAGTTCTTC.

This clonotype was observed many times. The V and J genes are TRBV27 and TRBJ2-7; D is perhaps TRBD2 (5 bases). Trimming took 3 bases from V and 4 from J, leaving 10 bases between them. This CDR3 region has 13 residues. Germline CDR1 MNHEY, CDR2 SMNVEV (reference sequence). The CDR3 DNA follows: TGTGCCAGCAGTTTCGAAGGCGGGTACGAGCAGTACTTC. Protein product: CASSFEGGYEQYF.

The chain couples TRBV27 to TRBJ2-7, with 7 bases aligning to TRBD1. The trim removed 6 bases at V and 6 bases at J, leaving 14 bases unmatched. The length of the CDR3 is 15 residues. The germline CDR1 and CDR2 sequences are MNHEY and SMNVEV (reference sequence). In DNA form, the CDR3 reads TGTGCCAGCAGCCAAATACAGGGGATAGTTGGCGAGCAGTACTTC. Translation: CASSQIQGIVGEQYF.

This clonotype was seen a handful of times. This sequence may be a read error, since a much larger clone differs from it by one base. The V and J genes are TRBV28 and TRBJ1-1; TRBD1 might be the D (6 bases). The germline CDR1 and CDR2 sequences are MDHEN and SYDVKM. The CDR3 loop spans 15 amino acids. This CDR3 reads CASGFQGLRNTEAFF. The CDR3 DNA is TGTGCCAGCGGTTTCCAGGGGCTCAGAAACACTGAAGCTTTCTTT.

This clonotype was found many times. The V gene is TRBV4-2, the J gene TRBJ2-7; D is undetermined. Trimming stripped 0 bases from V and 5 bases from J, with 11 bases between. Germline-derived CDR1 and CDR2 are LGHNA and YNFKEQ. The CDR3 runs 14 residues. The DNA of the CDR3 is TGTGCCAGCAGCCAAGATTTCGCGGTCGACGAGCAGTACTTC. As protein: CASSQDFAVDEQYF.

This clonotype was picked up many times. This chain uses TRBV28 with TRBJ2-7; 12 bases map to TRBD2. The CDR3 is 16 residues long. Trimming at V came to 8 bases and at J to 0 bases, leaving 8 bases not matched to a gene. The germline gives CDR1 MDHEN, CDR2 SYDVKM. CDR3 sequence (DNA): TGTGCCAGCCACCATTCTAGCGGGAGGGTCTCCTACGAGCAGTACTTC. Its translation: CASHHSSGRVSYEQYF.

A word on this clonotype: A much larger clone is a single base away; this may be a read error. The CDR3 carries no conserved terminal phenylalanine or tryptophan, so it likely arises from a read error. V gene TRBV3-1 combines with J gene TRBJ2-7; 9 nucleotides agree with TRBD1. Germline trimming cut 3 bases from V and 6 bases from J; bases unmatched to any gene: 9. CDR1 and CDR2 from the germline V gene are LGHDT and YNNKEL (reference sequence). This CDR3 contains 15 residues. The chain's CDR3 is CASSHSGTGRFEQYC. For the CDR3, the DNA is TGTGCCAGCAGCCATTCCGGGACAGGGAGGTTCGAGCAGTACTGC.

The chain has TRBV9 and TRBJ1-3; D is unclear. V was clipped by 0 bases and J by 0 bases, with 13 bases between them. Germline V lookup: CDR1 SGDLS, CDR2 YYNGEE. This CDR3 spans 17 amino acids. CDR3 coding DNA: TGTGCCAGCAGCGTAGGCCCCACAGAAGGCTCTGGAAACACCATATATTTT. Protein sequence: CASSVGPTEGSGNTIYF.

In this sample, this clonotype turned up a few times. The rearrangement uses TRBV5-6 and TRBJ1-2; D uncertain. The germline V and J ends were trimmed by 2 bases and 6 bases, with 11 bases remaining between them. Germline V gene data show CDR1 as SGHDT and CDR2 as YYEEEE. The CDR3 runs 13 residues. The DNA of the CDR3 is TGTGCCAGCAGCTTAGAGGGTCCGAATGGCTACACCTTC. This encodes CASSLEGPNGYTF.

This clonotype appeared a few times. This chain uses TRBV12-3 or TRBV12-4 with TRBJ2-7, with 7 bases fitting TRBD2. The V gene end was trimmed by 6 bases and the J gene end by 3 bases; junction bases not matched to a gene: 8. The CDR3 loop spans 14 amino acids. CDR3: CASSLTSSHYEQYF. In DNA, the CDR3 is TGTGCCAGCAGCCTGACTAGCTCACACTACGAGCAGTACTTC.

This clonotype was counted between two and nine times. Here the CDR3 DNA reads TGTGCCAGCAGTTCCCGGACAGGGGGCCCAGAGACCCAGTACTTC. As protein: CASSSRTGGPETQYF. The chain uses TRBV12-3 or TRBV12-4 and TRBJ2-5; 11 bases are a match to TRBD1. The CDR3 is made up of 15 amino acids. V shed 4 bases and J 4 bases; nucleotides not matched to a gene: 5.

This clonotype was recorded at least ten times. The chain has TRBV3-1 and TRBJ1-1, with D possibly matching TRBD1 (5 bases). The germline gives CDR1 LGHDT, CDR2 YNNKEL (reference sequence). Trimming took 3 bases from V and 0 from J, leaving 17 bases between them. This CDR3 spans 17 amino acids. Here the CDR3 reads CASSQGGGWILNTEAFF. The CDR3 nucleotides are TGTGCCAGCAGCCAGGGGGGAGGGTGGATTTTGAACACTGAAGCTTTCTTT. The whole variable domain, remainder taken from reference TRBV3-1 and TRBJ1-1, is DTAVSQTPKYLVTQMGNDKSIKCEQNLGHDTMYWYKQDSKKFLKIMFSYNNKELIINETVPNRFSPKSPDKAHLNLHINSLELGDSAVYFCASSQGGGWILNTEAFFGQGTRLTVV.

Note on this clonotype: A much larger clone is a single base away; this may be a read error. V is TRBV28 and J is TRBJ2-7, with no clear D. The germline V and J ends were trimmed by 3 bases and 6 bases, with 12 bases remaining between them. This CDR3 is 13 amino acids long. Germline V gene data show CDR1 as MDHEN and CDR2 as SYDVKM. The CDR3 DNA is TGTGCCAGCAGTTTGGGATGGAACCCCGAGCAGTACTTC. This translates into CASSLGWNPEQYF. Using reference TRBV28 and TRBJ2-7 for the parts outside the CDR3, the full variable domain is DVKVTQSSRYLVKRTGEKVFLECVQDMDHENMFWYRQDPGLGLRLIYFSYDVKMKEKGDIPEGYSVSREKKERFSLILESASTNQTSMYLCASSLGWNPEQYFGPGTRLTVT.

This clonotype was seen a handful of times. The chain has TRBV19 and TRBJ2-1; tentatively, D is TRBD2 (5 bases). Looked up from germline, CDR1 is LNHDA and CDR2 is SQIVND (reference sequence). Trimming removed 3 bases at V and 9 bases at J, with 18 bases between. This CDR3 has 15 amino acids. CDR3 DNA sequence: TGTGCCAGTAGTATCGGGCTAGCACTCGGTCGTGAGCAGTTCTTC. Translating gives CASSIGLALGREQFF.

V gene TRBV4-1 combines with J gene TRBJ1-2, with D perhaps matching TRBD1 (6 bases). This CDR3 has 14 amino acids. Germline CDR1 reads MGHRA; CDR2 reads YSYEKL. V shed 2 bases and J shed 4 bases, with 11 bases lying between them. CDR3 loop: CASSQSTGIYGYTF. CDR3 nucleotide sequence: TGCGCCAGCAGCCAAAGCACAGGGATCTATGGCTACACCTTC.

This clonotype has a count of ten or more. The chain uses TRBV7-8 and TRBJ2-7; the D is unclear. The V end was cut by 0 bases, the J end by 5 bases, with 8 bases between. Germline V gene data show CDR1 as SGHVS and CDR2 as FQNEAQ. The CDR3 consists of 13 residues. The CDR3 sequence: CASSLARSHEQYF. CDR3 sequence (DNA): TGTGCCAGCAGCTTAGCCAGGTCCCACGAGCAGTACTTC. The full variable domain, its missing parts supplied by reference TRBV7-8 and TRBJ2-7, is GAGVSQSPRYKVAKRGQDVALRCDPISGHVSLFWYQQALGQGPEFLTYFQNEAQLDKSGLPSDRFFAERPEGSVSTLKIQRTQQEDSAVYLCASSLARSHEQYFGPGTRLTVT.

Many counts were recorded for this clonotype. The V call is TRBV29-1, the J call TRBJ1-4, with TRBD1 matching over 7 bases. Germline-derived CDR1 and CDR2 are SQVTM and ANQGSEA. The CDR3 is 15 residues long. V shed 4 bases and J 2 bases; nucleotides not matched to a gene: 7. The CDR3 DNA reads TGCAGCGTTGCCTCAGGGACAGATACTAATGAAAAACTGTTTTTT. Protein: CSVASGTDTNEKLFF.

This clonotype has ten or more counts. The genes are TRBV7-9 and TRBJ2-7, with 10 bases matching TRBD1. The J segment lost 4 bases and the V segment lost 4 bases, leaving 10 bases of the junction unmatched. The CDR3 sequence is 16 residues long. CDR1 and CDR2 from the germline V gene are SEHNR and FQNEAQ (reference sequence). Written as DNA, the CDR3 is TGTGCCAGCAGCTCCGGTCGACAGGGGGCACCTTACGAGCAGTACTTC. It encodes CASSSGRQGAPYEQYF.

The sample holds many counts of this clonotype. This sequence joins TRBV7-2 and TRBJ2-3, with 11 nucleotides matching TRBD2. Germline loops: CDR1 SGHTA, CDR2 FQGNSA. Trimming took 2 bases from V and 2 from J; bases not matched to a gene: 9. This CDR3 region has 18 residues. This CDR3 is CASSLIPLAGGPTDTQYF. Written as DNA, the CDR3 is TGTGCCAGCAGCTTAATCCCGCTAGCGGGAGGTCCCACAGATACGCAGTATTTT.

In its sample, this clonotype was seen many times. The rearrangement joins TRBV4-1 to TRBJ2-7; unclear D gene. Trimming shortened V by 0 bases and J by 1 base, and 10 bases separated the two germline ends. The CDR3 consists of 15 residues. Germline V lookup: CDR1 MGHRA, CDR2 YSYEKL. This chain's CDR3 is CASSQDRQPSYEQYF. CDR3 in DNA: TGCGCCAGCAGCCAAGATCGCCAGCCATCCTACGAGCAGTACTTC.

In its sample, this clonotype was seen many times. The chain combines TRBV6-1 with TRBJ2-1; D gene unclear. Germline CDR1 is MNHNS and CDR2 is SASEGT. V was pared by 1 base and J by 6 bases, with 10 bases between. The CDR3 contains 14 residues. This CDR3 is CASSEVTEPNEQFF. As DNA, the CDR3 is TGTGCCAGCAGTGAAGTCACAGAACCCAATGAGCAGTTCTTC.

Ten or more counts support this clonotype. The rearrangement joins TRBV6-2 or TRBV6-3 to TRBJ2-1, with 9 bases that match TRBD1. The CDR3 is 16 residues long. Germline V gene lookup returns CDR1 MNHEY and CDR2 SVGEGT. V lost 0 bases, J lost 9 bases, and 9 bases stayed unmatched. DNA of the CDR3: TGTGCCAGCAGTTACTCGATGGTAACAGGGGGCTTTGAGCAGTTCTTC. Translation: CASSYSMVTGGFEQFF.